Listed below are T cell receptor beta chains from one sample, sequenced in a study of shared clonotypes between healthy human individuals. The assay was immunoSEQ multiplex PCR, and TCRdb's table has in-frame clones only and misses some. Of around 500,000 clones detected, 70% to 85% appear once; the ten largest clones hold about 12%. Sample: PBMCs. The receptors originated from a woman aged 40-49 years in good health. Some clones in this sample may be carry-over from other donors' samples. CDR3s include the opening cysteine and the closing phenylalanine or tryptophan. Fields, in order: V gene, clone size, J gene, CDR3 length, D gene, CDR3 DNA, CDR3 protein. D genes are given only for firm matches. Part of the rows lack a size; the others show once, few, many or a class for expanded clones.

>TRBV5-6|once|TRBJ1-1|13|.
TGTGCCAGCAGCTTTGGGGGGGACACTGAAGCTTTCTTT
CASSFGGDTEAFF
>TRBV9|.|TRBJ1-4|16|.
TGTGCCAGCAGCGTCCTTGGGGGAGTAACTAATGAAAAACTGTTTTTT
CASSVLGGVTNEKLFF
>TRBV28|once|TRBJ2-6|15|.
TGTGCCAGCAGTTTAGCAGGCTCTGGGGCCAACGTCCTGACTTTC
CASSLAGSGANVLTF
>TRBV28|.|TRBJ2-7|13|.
TGTGCCAGCAGCCCGGTAGCGGTAGGGGAGCAGTACTTC
CASSPVAVGEQYF
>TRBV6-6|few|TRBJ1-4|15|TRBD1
TGTGCCAGCAGTTACGAGGGGGCCCGGGTTGAAAAACTGTTTTTT
CASSYEGARVEKLFF
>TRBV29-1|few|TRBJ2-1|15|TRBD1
TGCAGCGTTGAACGAACGGGACAGCCTTACAATGAGCAGTTCTTC
CSVERTGQPYNEQFF
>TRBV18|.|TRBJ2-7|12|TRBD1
TGTGCCAGCTCTCGGGACAGCGCCGAGCAGTACTTC
CASSRDSAEQYF
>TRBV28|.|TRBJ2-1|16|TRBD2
TGTGCCAGCAGTCTTACCCGACTAGCGGACTACAATGAGCAGTTCTTC
CASSLTRLADYNEQFF
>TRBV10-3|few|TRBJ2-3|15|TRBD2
TGTGCCATCTCTGACGGACTAGCGGGCACAGATACGCAGTATTTT
CAISDGLAGTDTQYF
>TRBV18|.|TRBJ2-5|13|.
TGTGCCAGCTCACCGGACAGTCAAGAGACCCAGTACTTC
CASSPDSQETQYF
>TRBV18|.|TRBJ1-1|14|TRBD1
TGTGCCAGCTCAGGGGGACAGGCCGCCACTGAAGCTTTCTTT
CASSGGQAATEAFF
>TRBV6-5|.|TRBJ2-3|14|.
TGTGCCAGCAGTTACAACGGACTCACAGATACGCAGTATTTT
CASSYNGLTDTQYF
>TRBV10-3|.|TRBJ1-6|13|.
TGTGCCATCAGTGGTACAGGGAATTCACCCCTCCACTTT
CAISGTGNSPLHF
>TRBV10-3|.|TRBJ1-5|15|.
TGTGCCATCAGTGACGGGGGCTTTAGCAATCAGCCCCAGCATTTT
CAISDGGFSNQPQHF
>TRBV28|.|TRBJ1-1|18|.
TGTGCCAGCAGTTTAGATCGCTACCCCGCGCGTAGGAATACTGAAGCTTTCTTT
CASSLDRYPARRNTEAFF
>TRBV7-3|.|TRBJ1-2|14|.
TGTGCCAGCAGCTTAATGAGGGAGGGTGGAGGCTACACCTTC
CASSLMREGGGYTF
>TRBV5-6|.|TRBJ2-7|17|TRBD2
TGTGCCAGCAGCTTGGGGGGACTAGCGGGAGACTCCTACGAGCAGTACTTC
CASSLGGLAGDSYEQYF
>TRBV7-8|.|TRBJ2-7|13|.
TGTGCCAGCAGCCCTACTAGAAACTACGAGCAGTACTTC
CASSPTRNYEQYF
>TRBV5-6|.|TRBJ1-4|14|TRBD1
TGTGCCAGCAGCTTTACAGGGGGAAGTGAAAAACTGTTTTTT
CASSFTGGSEKLFF
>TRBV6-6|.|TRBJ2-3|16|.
TGTGCCAGCAGTTACTCTTGGGGATCTAGCACAGATACGCAGTATTTT
CASSYSWGSSTDTQYF
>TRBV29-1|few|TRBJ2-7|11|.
TGCAGCGTGAGGGAGAGCGGGGAGCAGTACTTC
CSVRESGEQYF
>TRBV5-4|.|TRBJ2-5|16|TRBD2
TGTGCCAGCAGTCCTCCCGGAGGGCGGGGGTTGGAGACCCAGTACTTC
CASSPPGGRGLETQYF
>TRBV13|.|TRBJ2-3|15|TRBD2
TGTGCCAGCAGCTTGGGTAGCGGGGATACAGATACGCAGTATTTT
CASSLGSGDTDTQYF
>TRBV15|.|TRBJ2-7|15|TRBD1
TGTGCCACCAGCAGAGATGGGGGACAGTCCTACGAGCAGTACTTC
CATSRDGGQSYEQYF
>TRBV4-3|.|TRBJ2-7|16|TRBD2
TGCGCCAGCAGCCAAAAATCGACTAGCGGGAGCCCCGAGCAGTACTTC
CASSQKSTSGSPEQYF
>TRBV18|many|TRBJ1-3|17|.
TGTGCCAGCTCACCACCTTCGGGTTCTGGCCCTGGAAACACCATATATTTT
CASSPPSGSGPGNTIYF
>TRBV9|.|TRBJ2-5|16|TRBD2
TGTGCCAGCAGCGTAGGTACTAGCGGGGGTCGGGAGACCCAGTACTTC
CASSVGTSGGRETQYF
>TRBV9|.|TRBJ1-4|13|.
TGTGCCAGCAGCGCCGGGGTAGGGGAAAAACTGTTTTTT
CASSAGVGEKLFF
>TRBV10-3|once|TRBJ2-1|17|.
TGTGCCATCAGTGAAAGAATGGCCCAGCAGGGTGCAGATGAGCAGTTCTTC
CAISERMAQQGADEQFF
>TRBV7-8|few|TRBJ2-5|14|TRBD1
TGTGCCAGCAGCCCGACAGGGAATCAAGAGACCCAGTACTTC
CASSPTGNQETQYF
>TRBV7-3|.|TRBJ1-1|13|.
TGTGCCAGCAGCTTAAGCCAGAACACTGAAGCTTTCTTT
CASSLSQNTEAFF
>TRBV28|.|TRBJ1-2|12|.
TGTGCCAGCAGTACAGGGTCTTCTGGCTACACCTTC
CASSTGSSGYTF
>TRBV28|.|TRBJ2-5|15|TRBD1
TGTGCCAGCAGCAGTAAAGGACAGGGCGAGGAGACCCAGTACTTC
CASSSKGQGEETQYF
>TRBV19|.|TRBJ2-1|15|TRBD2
TGTGCCAGTAGTAGGAGGACTAGCTTGATTGATGAGCAGTTCTTC
CASSRRTSLIDEQFF
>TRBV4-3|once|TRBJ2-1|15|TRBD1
TGCGCCAGCAGCCGAAACAGGGGCAACTACAATGAGCAGTTCTTC
CASSRNRGNYNEQFF
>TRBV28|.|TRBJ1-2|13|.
TGTGCCAGCACCCCCGGATTACCCTATGGCTACACCTTC
CASTPGLPYGYTF
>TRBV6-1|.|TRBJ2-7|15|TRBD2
TGTGCCAGCAGCGCTCCCGGGACTAGCTCCTACGAGCAGTACTTC
CASSAPGTSSYEQYF
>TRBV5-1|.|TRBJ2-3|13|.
TGCGCCAGCAGCTTGGGTAGCACAGATACGCAGTATTTT
CASSLGSTDTQYF
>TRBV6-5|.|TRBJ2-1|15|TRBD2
TGTGCCAGCAGTTCCCCGGGACTAGCGCGCAATGAGCAGTTCTTC
CASSSPGLARNEQFF
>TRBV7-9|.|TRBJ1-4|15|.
TGTGCCAGCAGCTTACGTCGGCAGGGAGGGGAAAAACTGTTTTTT
CASSLRRQGGEKLFF
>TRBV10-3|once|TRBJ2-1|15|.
TGTGCCATCAGTGGGGATGGATCCCTTTACAATGAGCAGTTCTTC
CAISGDGSLYNEQFF